Following are 10 T cell receptor beta chains from one sample sequenced in a study of cytotoxic CD8 clonotypes in ibrutinib-treated CLL. Here immunoSEQ multiplex PCR was the method, and the copy in TCRdb shows in-frame clones only, minus some. The table lists about 120,000 clones, more than 55% of them singletons, with about 39% in the top ten. The sample consisted of PBMCs, taken after 24 months of ibrutinib treatment. The receptors shown here come from a human donor with chronic lymphocytic leukemia.

The chain employs TRBV20-1 and TRBJ2-3, with D unclear. The germline V gene has CDR1 DFQATT and CDR2 SNEGSKA (reference sequence). The CDR3 is 11 residues long. Deletions cut 6 bases from V and 7 bases from J, with 11 bases between. The DNA of the CDR3 is TGCAGTGCCCCCCTCATCTATACGCAGTATTTT. This codes for CSAPLIYTQYF.

This clone was seen only a few times. The chain recombines TRBV6-1 with TRBJ2-7; D is perhaps TRBD1 (6 bases). Germline V gene data show CDR1 as MNHNS and CDR2 as SASEGT. The CDR3 loop spans 13 amino acids. V was clipped by 6 bases and J by 1 base, with 10 bases between them. The CDR3 nucleotides read TGTGCCAGCAGCAGCGGACAGTCCTACGAGCAGTACTTC. Its protein is CASSSGQSYEQYF.

V is TRBV18 and J is TRBJ2-3; D not certain. Trimming removed 3 bases from V and 2 bases from J, with 9 bases in between. The CDR3 loop spans 14 amino acids. Germline CDR1 KGHSH, CDR2 LQKENI. In nucleotides, the CDR3 is TGTGCCAGCTCACCGATGATTGACACAGATACGCAGTATTTT. Protein: CASSPMIDTDTQYF.

The rearrangement uses TRBV25-1 and TRBJ1-2; TRBD1 might be the D (6 bases). V gave up 4 bases and J gave up 3 bases, with 21 bases separating them. Per the germline V gene, CDR1 is MGHDK and CDR2 is SYGVNS. This CDR3 comprises 17 residues. The CDR3 loop is CASSGGGRGRLDYGYTF. The CDR3 DNA reads as TGTGCCAGCAGTGGGGGTGGCAGGGGCCGCTTGGACTATGGCTACACCTTC.

This clone came up a few times. The same CDR3 is also encoded by other DNA sequences in this sample. The V gene is TRBV19, the J gene TRBJ2-1; D is perhaps TRBD2 (5 bases). Trimming left V 8 bases short and J 0 bases short, with 8 bases between. The germline V gene has CDR1 LNHDA and CDR2 SQIVND (reference sequence). This CDR3 contains 13 residues. The CDR3 is CASRGSSYNEQFF. Written as DNA, the CDR3 is TGTGCCAGTCGAGGGAGCTCCTACAATGAGCAGTTCTTC.

This clone was picked up a small number of times. The chain recombines TRBV5-6 with TRBJ2-5; D might be TRBD1 or TRBD2, each matching 5 bases. There are 19 residues in the CDR3. V was pared by 1 base and J by 2 bases, with 24 bases between. Germline CDR1 is SGHDT and CDR2 is YYEEEE. CDR3 coding DNA: TGTGCCAGCAGCTTGTGGGTGGGGGACCCTACCATGATTCAAGAGACCCAGTACTTC. It is translated as CASSLWVGDPTMIQETQYF.

The V gene is TRBV9, the J gene TRBJ2-3; D is unclear. The CDR3 covers 13 residues. V lost 0 bases, J lost 4 bases, and 6 bases lay in between. CDR1 and CDR2 (germline): SGDLS, YYNGEE. In DNA form, the CDR3 reads TGTGCCAGCAGCGTAGCTCCGGCAGATACGCAGTATTTT. Translated, it gives CASSVAPADTQYF.

This clone was recorded a few times. The chain carries TRBV19 and TRBJ1-2; D is possibly TRBD1 (6 bases). Germline loops: CDR1 LNHDA, CDR2 SQIVND (reference sequence). With 2 bases removed from V and 4 bases from J, the gap between germline ends came to 11 bases. The CDR3 contains 14 residues. This CDR3 reads CASSIPGQAYGYTF. The CDR3 nucleotides are TGTGCCAGTAGTATACCGGGACAAGCCTATGGCTACACCTTC.

This clone occurred a few times. The V gene is TRBV29-1, the J gene TRBJ1-1, with a possible D match to TRBD1 (5 bases). The V gene's germline CDR1 is SQVTM and CDR2 ANQGSEA. The CDR3 has 13 amino acids. Trimming cost V 7 bases and J 1 base, with 13 bases left between them. DNA for the CDR3: TGCAGCGGATCGGGGCAGCCGAACACTGAAGCTTTCTTT. It specifies CSGSGQPNTEAFF.

This chain connects TRBV2 to TRBJ1-2, with 8 bases that match TRBD1. V shed 8 bases, J shed 5 bases, and the junction held 10 bases outside the gene matches. CDR3 length equals 14 residues. Germline CDR1 and CDR2: SNHLY and FYNNEI. CDR3 loop: CASVNQQGGYGYTF. In DNA form, the CDR3 reads TGTGCCAGCGTAAACCAACAGGGGGGGTATGGCTACACCTTC.